These 22 T cell receptor beta chains came from one sample sequenced in a study of blood T cell repertoires in COVID-19. The data were produced by immunoSEQ multiplex PCR, yet TCRdb's version contains in-frame clones alone and is incomplete. The sample has 200,000 to 250,000 clones; approximately 82% are singletons. The source material was peripheral blood. Receptor source: a woman aged 80 or over with acute or convalescent COVID-19.

This clone was counted only a few times. The CDR3 bases are TGTGCCAGTAGTATAGATGTCCAGGGCTATGGCTACACCTTC. Its translation: CASSIDVQGYGYTF. The J gene is TRBJ1-2, the V gene TRBV19, with D perhaps TRBD1 (5 bases). V lost 0 bases to trimming and J lost 4 bases, with 9 bases between them. CDR3 length: 14 amino acids. Looked up from germline, CDR1 is LNHDA and CDR2 is SQIVND (reference sequence).

The CDR3 here is CASSRTSGAYEQYF. The CDR3 DNA reads as TGCGCCAGCAGCCGGACTAGCGGGGCCTACGAGCAGTACTTC. The chain joins TRBV5-1 to TRBJ2-7; 12 positions match TRBD2. The junction had 1 base not matched to a gene; V was cut back by 4 bases and J by 2 bases. The CDR3 has 14 residues. From germline, CDR1 is SGHRS and CDR2 YFSETQ. The full variable domain, in which reference TRBV5-1 and TRBJ2-7 provide the parts outside the CDR3, is KAGVTQTPRYLIKTRGQQVTLSCSPISGHRSVSWYQQTPGQGLQFLFEYFSETQRNKGNFPGRFSGRQFSNSRSEMNVSTLELGDSALYLCASSRTSGAYEQYFGPGTRLTVT.

As for this clone: The junction and the germline gene differ at one end; a read error may be behind it. This sequence joins TRBV9 and TRBJ2-2, with D possibly TRBD2 on 5 matching bases. This CDR3 is 15 amino acids long. Germline loops: CDR1 SGDLS, CDR2 YYNGEE. CDR3 in amino acids: CASSAQLDNTGELFF. CDR3 DNA sequence: TGCGCCAGCAGCGCCCAACTAGATAACACCGGGGAGCTGTTTTTT.

The chain combines TRBV18 with TRBJ1-1; D gene ambiguous. Germline V gene sequence: CDR1 KGHSH, CDR2 LQKENI. The CDR3 contains 15 residues. Trimming pared 3 bases from V and 3 bases from J, leaving 14 bases between. DNA of the CDR3: TGTGCCAGCTCACCGGAGGACGGCGGCTACACTGAAGCTTTCTTT. Translating it yields CASSPEDGGYTEAFF. The whole variable domain, remainder taken from reference TRBV18 and TRBJ1-1, is NAGVMQNPRHLVRRRGQEARLRCSPMKGHSHVYWYRQLPEEGLKFMVYLQKENIIDESGMPKERFSAEFPKEGPSILRIQQVVRGDSAAYFCASSPEDGGYTEAFFGQGTRLTVV.

This clone was found once. The rearrangement links TRBV7-2 to TRBJ2-5; 11 nucleotides align to TRBD2. CDR3 length: 15 amino acids. With V trimmed by 2 bases and J by 5 bases, 4 bases remained unmatched. Germline V lookup: CDR1 SGHTA, CDR2 FQGNSA. The CDR3 bases are TGTGCCAGCAGCTTAAGGCTAGCGGGGGGTGAGACCCAGTACTTC. Translating gives CASSLRLAGGETQYF.

This rearrangement joins TRBV18 to TRBJ1-2; 8 bases are a match to TRBD1. The CDR3 contains 14 residues. Germline V gene data show CDR1 as KGHSH and CDR2 as LQKENI. V shed 4 bases and J 4 bases; nucleotides not matched to a gene: 5. Here the CDR3 reads CASSLADRGYGYTF. The CDR3 coding sequence is TGTGCCAGCTCACTGGCCGACAGGGGCTATGGCTACACCTTC.

V and J are TRBV25-1 and TRBJ1-2; unclear D gene. Germline V gene lookup returns CDR1 MGHDK and CDR2 SYGVNS. The ends were cut back, 4 bases at V and 5 bases at J, with 14 bases in the middle. CDR3 length: 14 residues. DNA for the CDR3: TGTGCCAGCAGTGGCCCCAAGCCGGGTTATGGCTACACCTTC. Encoded protein: CASSGPKPGYGYTF.

The chain carries TRBV29-1 and TRBJ2-2, with D possibly TRBD1 on 6 matching bases. This CDR3 comprises 13 residues. Trimming removed 4 bases from V and 7 bases from J, with 13 bases in between. Germline CDR1 SQVTM, CDR2 ANQGSEA. The CDR3 bases are TGCAGCGTTGTTACAGGGTTGGGCGGGGAGCTGTTTTTT. Protein sequence: CSVVTGLGGELFF.

This clone has just a few counts. The CDR3 bases are TGTGCCAGCAGACAGTTCTATGGCTACACCTTC. This encodes CASRQFYGYTF. This sequence joins TRBV2 and TRBJ1-2; no reliable D call. CDR3 length equals 11 residues. Trimming removed 6 bases from V and 4 bases from J, with 6 bases in between. The germline V gene encodes CDR1 SNHLY and CDR2 FYNNEI.

CDR3 region: CASSPITGGGSEAFF. The CDR3 nucleotides are TGTGCCAGCTCACCAATTACGGGGGGCGGGTCTGAAGCTTTCTTT. The gene calls are TRBV18 and TRBJ1-1; D perhaps matches TRBD1 (6 bases). The V gene lost 2 bases and the J gene lost 6 bases, with 16 bases spanning the gap. Germline CDR1 and CDR2: KGHSH and LQKENI. CDR3 length: 15 amino acids.

This clone has only one observation. The chain uses TRBV2 and TRBJ1-5; tentatively, D is TRBD1 (5 bases). Trimming took off 7 bases at V and 8 bases at J, with 18 bases between the two ends. This CDR3 is built from 14 residues. Per germline, CDR1 SNHLY and CDR2 FYNNEI. The CDR3 region is CASKVYSSGEPQHF. CDR3 DNA: TGTGCCAGCAAAGTGTACAGCTCGGGGGAGCCCCAGCATTTT.

V gene TRBV10-3 combines with J gene TRBJ2-1; tentative D call: TRBD1 (5 bases). Germline CDR1 reads ENHRY; CDR2 reads SYGVKD. The ends were cut back, 3 bases at V and 7 bases at J, with 7 bases in the middle. This CDR3 has 12 residues. In nucleotides, the CDR3 is TGTGCCATCAGTGAAAAGGGGAATGAGCAGTTCTTC. This gives the protein CAISEKGNEQFF.

The V call is TRBV7-6, the J call TRBJ2-2; a weak D match, TRBD2 (5 bases). The CDR3 covers 16 residues. With 1 base removed from V and 0 bases from J, the gap between germline ends came to 9 bases. In germline, CDR1 is SGHVS, CDR2 FNYEAQ. In DNA form, the CDR3 reads TGTGCCAGCAGCTTAGGGAGGTACGCGAACACCGGGGAGCTGTTTTTT. Translated, it gives CASSLGRYANTGELFF.

This clone was counted a few times. The chain uses TRBV20-1 and TRBJ1-6; 8 bases align to TRBD1. CDR1 DFQATT and CDR2 SNEGSKA come from the germline V gene (reference sequence). The CDR3 consists of 15 residues. Germline trimming cut 3 bases from V and 6 bases from J; bases unmatched to any gene: 7. The CDR3 nucleotides are TGCAGTGCTAGTAAGGGACAGGTTGTTAATTCACCCCTCCACTTT. This gives the protein CSASKGQVVNSPLHF.

This chain uses TRBV28 with TRBJ2-2, with 9 bases matching TRBD1. Germline V gene data show CDR1 as MDHEN and CDR2 as SYDVKM. J was trimmed by 1 base and V by 6 bases; bases with no gene match: 6. The CDR3 covers 16 residues. The DNA of the CDR3 is TGTGCCAGCAGAAGGGACAGGGCCTTGAACACCGGGGAGCTGTTTTTT. The encoded protein is CASRRDRALNTGELFF.

The chain has TRBV7-3 and TRBJ2-2; TRBD2 aligns across 7 bases. The J segment lost 2 bases and the V segment lost 6 bases, leaving 12 bases of the junction unmatched. CDR3 size: 17 residues. Germline V gene sequence: CDR1 SGHTA, CDR2 FQGTGA. The CDR3 DNA sequence: TGTGCCAGCAGGCCGGTGCGACTAGCCACCAACACCGGGGAGCTGTTTTTT. It codes for CASRPVRLATNTGELFF.

The chain links TRBV6-5 to TRBJ1-2; 8 bases are shared with TRBD1. J gave up 9 bases and V 6 bases, and 15 bases lay outside the gene matches. CDR3 length: 15 residues. Per germline, CDR1 MNHEY and CDR2 SVGAGI. CDR3 nucleotides: TGTGCCAGCAGCCTACGGACAGGGCCTCTCGGTAGCTACACCTTC. Its translation: CASSLRTGPLGSYTF.

The chain has TRBV7-2 and TRBJ2-1; D is undetermined. The ends were cut back, 4 bases at V and 2 bases at J, with 9 bases in the middle. This CDR3 is 14 amino acids long. CDR1 is SGHTA and CDR2 is FQGNSA in the germline V gene. CDR3 in amino acids: CASSWASTYNEQFF. CDR3 coding DNA: TGTGCCAGCAGCTGGGCGTCAACCTACAATGAGCAGTTCTTC.

This clone was observed a handful of times. V usage is TRBV24-1 and J usage is TRBJ2-1; 14 bases fit TRBD2. V lost 4 bases and J lost 8; bases outside the gene matches: 6. The CDR3 runs 16 residues. The germline V gene has CDR1 KGHDR and CDR2 SFDVKD. CDR3 coding DNA: TGTGCCACCAGTGAATCACCGGGACTAGCGGGGGATGAGCAGTTCTTC. It encodes CATSESPGLAGDEQFF.

The chain links TRBV7-9 to TRBJ2-1, with 8 bases aligning to TRBD1. V was pared by 7 bases and J by 7 bases, with 9 bases of the junction left unmatched. In germline, CDR1 is SEHNR, CDR2 FQNEAQ (reference sequence). CDR3 length: 14 amino acids. CDR3 DNA sequence: TGTGCCAGCAACAACAGGGGGTCACGGAATGAGCAGTTCTTC. Encoded protein: CASNNRGSRNEQFF.

The V call is TRBV25-1, the J call TRBJ2-1; 9 nucleotides agree with TRBD2. Germline CDR1 and CDR2: MGHDK and SYGVNS. V was pared by 5 bases and J by 2 bases, with 1 base of the junction left unmatched. This CDR3 has 14 residues. This CDR3 is CASSLAGPYNEQFF. The CDR3 DNA reads TGTGCCAGCAGTCTAGCGGGGCCCTACAATGAGCAGTTCTTC.

This clone was counted a few times. The chain links TRBV18 to TRBJ1-2, with 10 bases aligning to TRBD1. The V gene end was trimmed by 3 bases and the J gene end by 5 bases; junction bases not matched to a gene: 6. The CDR3 consists of 15 residues. Per germline, CDR1 KGHSH and CDR2 LQKENI. This chain's CDR3 is CASSPGQGEIYGYTF. The CDR3 DNA reads TGTGCCAGCTCACCCGGACAGGGGGAAATATATGGCTACACCTTC.